This T cell receptor (beta chain) was recorded in a study of blood T cell repertoires in COVID-19. Across the whole study: Acute and convalescent COVID-19 specimens originated in the United States, Italy and Spain.

This clone was picked up a small number of times. Authors' processing steps: Estimation of nucleated cell counts relied on the amplification of reference gene primers. TCRdb's table, derived via immunoSEQ multiplex PCR, lists solely in-frame clones and lacks some. For V, J and clone size, that table is used; D and trimming come from the DNA. The profile shows under 300,000 clones, around 86% of them singletons. CDR1 and CDR2 from the germline V gene are SGHNT and YYREEE (reference sequence). The V gene lost 5 bases and the J gene lost 6 bases, with 20 bases spanning the gap. The CDR3 has 15 residues. The clonotype originates from a man between 18 and 35 years old who had recovered from COVID-19. Sequenced material: PBMCs or T cells enriched from blood (not recorded which). J is TRBJ1-2 and V is TRBV5-4; perhaps TRBD1 as D (6 bases). Here the CDR3 reads CASRLWEGGRNGYTF. DNA of the CDR3: TGTGCCAGCAGGTTATGGGAGGGGGGACGGAATGGCTACACCTTC.